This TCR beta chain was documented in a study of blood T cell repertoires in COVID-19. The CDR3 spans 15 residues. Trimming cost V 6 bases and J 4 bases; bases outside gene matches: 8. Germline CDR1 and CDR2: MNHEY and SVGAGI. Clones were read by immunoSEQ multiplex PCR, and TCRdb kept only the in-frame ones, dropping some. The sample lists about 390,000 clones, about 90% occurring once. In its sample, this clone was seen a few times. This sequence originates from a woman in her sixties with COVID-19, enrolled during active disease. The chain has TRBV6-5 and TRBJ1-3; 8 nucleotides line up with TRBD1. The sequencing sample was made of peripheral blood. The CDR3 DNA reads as TGTGCCAGCAGGACACACAGGGGGGTAGGAAACACCATATATTTT. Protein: CASRTHRGVGNTIYF.